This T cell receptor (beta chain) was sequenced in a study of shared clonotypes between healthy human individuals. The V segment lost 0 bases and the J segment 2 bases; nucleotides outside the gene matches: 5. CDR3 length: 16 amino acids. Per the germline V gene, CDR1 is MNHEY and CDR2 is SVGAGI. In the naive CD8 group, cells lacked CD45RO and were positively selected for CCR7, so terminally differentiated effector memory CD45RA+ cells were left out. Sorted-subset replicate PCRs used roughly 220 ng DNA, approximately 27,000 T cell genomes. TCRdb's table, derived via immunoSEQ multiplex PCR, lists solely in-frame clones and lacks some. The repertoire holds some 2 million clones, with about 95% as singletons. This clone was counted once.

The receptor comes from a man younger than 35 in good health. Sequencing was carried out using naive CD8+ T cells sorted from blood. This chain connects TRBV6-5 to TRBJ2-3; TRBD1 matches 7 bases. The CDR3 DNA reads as TGTGCCAGCAGTTACTCAGGGGGCGGTTTCACAGATACGCAGTATTTT. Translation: CASSYSGGGFTDTQYF.